This T cell receptor (beta chain) was profiled in a study of T cells after yellow fever vaccination. Study-level information: The fractions with low cell numbers were processed using SMART-Seq v4 Ultra Low Input.

Study conclusions and caveats: Abundant bulk-population clonotypes could contaminate the FACS-sorted repertoires.

Concerning this clonotype: Its cognate antigen is unknown. It is unclear where the CDR3 begins or ends on the DNA, so no DNA is shown, and the CDR3 is as TCRdb lists it.

TCRdb processed the 5' RACE reads anew with MiXCR; each CDR3 protein has one entry. The sample has a few hundred thousand distinct CDR3 sequences, over 4.5% seen once; the top ten hold under 3.5%. 13 amino acids form the CDR3, both terminal residues included. Germline CDR1 reads SGHVS; CDR2 reads FNYEAQ. Sequences were derived from CD4+ T cells sorted from PBMCs, sampled on the day of the yellow fever booster vaccination. This chain connects TRBV7-6 to TRBJ1-2. This receptor was taken from a young man who received the YFV17D yellow fever vaccine. CDR3 sequence: CASILEGYYGYTF.